This T cell receptor beta chain was recovered during a study of regulatory T cells in long-lasting Graves disease. Researchers made TCR beta libraries by using iRepertoire HTBI primers and running Arm-PCR on CDR3 regions. TCRdb reanalysed the multiplex PCR reads using MiXCR and keeps one entry per CDR3 protein. This table holds over 500,000 distinct CDR3 sequences, 15% to 20% found once. The CDR3 totals 12 residues. Per the germline V gene, CDR1 is LGHDT and CDR2 is YNNKEL (reference sequence). Time point defined: newly diagnosed GD, antithyroid drugs for less than 3 months. The TCR library used RNA extracted from PBMCs. Notes on this clonotype: A read error may be the cause here, since a much bigger clone is one base away.

The same data also contributed to another study, on T cells in Graves' hyperthyroidism and ophthalmopathy. That investigation notes: Using the HTBI primer set, a first-round RT-PCR was run on the TCR CDR3.

This TCR was recovered from a man younger than 30 with Graves disease. The specimen comprised peripheral blood mononuclear cells (PBMCs), sampled at new diagnosis, from a patient treated with antithyroid drugs. This chain links TRBV3-1 with TRBJ2-1; 12 bases are shared with TRBD2. The CDR3 spells CASSRGLAGHDF. The CDR3 region has the DNA TGTGCCAGCAGCCGCGGACTAGCGGGACACGACTTC.